A single sample gave rise to the 4 T cell receptor beta chains below, sequenced in a study of blood T cells in healthy people across ages. Primed by a sample-barcoded 5' primer and a J-beta primer mix, a second PCR proceeded for 7 to 11 cycles. TCRdb reprocessed the 5' RACE reads via MiXCR and lists one record per CDR3 protein. The profile shows 1.4 million to 1.5 million distinct CDR3 sequences, around 39% of them singletons. The source material was blood. All receptors derive from a woman between 18 and 29 years old in good health.

This clonotype was found many times. The chain uses TRBV14 and TRBJ2-1; 10 nucleotides align to TRBD2. Per germline, CDR1 SGHDN and CDR2 FVKESK. The CDR3 extends over 16 amino acids. J gave up 7 bases and V 2 bases, and 8 bases lay outside the gene matches. The CDR3, as DNA: TGTGCCAGCAGCCAAATGACTAGCGGGTTCTCGAATGAGCAGTTCTTC. Residues: CASSQMTSGFSNEQFF.

The V gene is TRBV2, the J gene TRBJ2-4; the D is unclear. The ends were cut back, 6 bases at V and 1 base at J, with 19 bases in the middle. The germline gives CDR1 SNHLY, CDR2 FYNNEI. The CDR3 has 17 residues. The CDR3 region has the DNA TGTGCCAGCAGATGGGGAATTAGGAGCCCCGCCAAAAACATTCAGTACTTC. Its protein product is CASRWGIRSPAKNIQYF.

This clonotype was seen more than once but under ten times. V is TRBV5-5 and J is TRBJ2-7, with D perhaps TRBD2 (6 bases). The length of the CDR3 is 16 residues. CDR1 and CDR2 (germline): SGHKS, YYEKEE (reference sequence). The V gene lost 5 bases and the J gene lost 2 bases, with 20 bases spanning the gap. CDR3 protein: CASSQRLAGSTYEQYF. The CDR3 DNA reads as TGTGCCAGCAGTCAACGTCTGGCGGGATCCACCTACGAGCAGTACTTC.

The chain couples TRBV29-1 to TRBJ2-3; 9 bases agree with TRBD1. Trimming removed 5 bases from V and 8 bases from J; junction bases left unmatched: 14. The CDR3 runs 15 residues. Germline CDR1 and CDR2: SQVTM and ANQGSEA. The CDR3 protein is CSVQTGGGRGGTQYF. The CDR3 nucleotides read TGCAGCGTTCAAACAGGGGGCGGCCGAGGGGGTACGCAGTATTTT.